A single sample gave rise to the 20 T cell receptor beta chains below, sequenced in a study of identifying expanded T cells in peripheral blood. Only in-frame clones appear in the TCRdb table, and some are missing; sequencing was by immunoSEQ multiplex PCR. This sample has about 80,000 clones, with more than 75% found just once. Sequencing was done on a sample of blood. The receptors originated from a person between 18 and 75 years old in good health.

The chain combines TRBV6-5 with TRBJ2-1, with TRBD2 identical over 12 bases. Unmatched junction bases numbered 4, after V lost 2 bases and J lost 8 bases. The CDR3 is made up of 15 amino acids. Germline CDR1 MNHEY, CDR2 SVGAGI. The CDR3 DNA reads TGTGCCAGCAGTTACCTGCTAGCGGGGGGGGATGAGCAGTTCTTC. This encodes CASSYLLAGGDEQFF.

The V call is TRBV19, the J call TRBJ2-2, with 8 bases lining up with TRBD1. In germline, CDR1 is LNHDA, CDR2 SQIVND (reference sequence). The CDR3 contains 14 residues. V was pared by 5 bases and J by 7 bases, with 6 bases of the junction left unmatched. This CDR3 is CASSRQGSGGELFF. The CDR3 DNA is TGTGCCAGTAGTCGACAGGGGTCGGGCGGGGAGCTGTTTTTT.

This clone was detected once. The V gene is TRBV19, the J gene TRBJ1-1; 12 nucleotides align to TRBD1. The CDR3 contains 18 residues. J lost 0 bases, V lost 5 bases, and 10 bases had no gene match. Per germline, CDR1 LNHDA and CDR2 SQIVND (reference sequence). The CDR3 coding sequence is TGTGCCAGTAGTTGGAGGGGGACAGGGGGCGCCATGAACACTGAAGCTTTCTTT. This translates into CASSWRGTGGAMNTEAFF.

The V call is TRBV15, the J call TRBJ1-3; the D gene is possibly TRBD1 (5 bases). Trimming stripped 5 bases from V and 0 bases from J, with 17 bases between. CDR1 is LNHNV, CDR2 YYDKDF, per germline (reference sequence). This CDR3 is built from 17 residues. CDR3 in DNA: TGTGCCACCAGCTGGAGACTACAGGAGATCTCTGGAAACACCATATATTTT. Translated, it gives CATSWRLQEISGNTIYF.

The rearrangement links TRBV6-5 to TRBJ2-2; D gene unclear. The V gene's germline CDR1 is MNHEY and CDR2 SVGAGI. The CDR3 consists of 15 residues. Trimming cost V 6 bases and J 1 base, with 12 bases left between them. CDR3 loop: CASSWRRQNTGELFF. The CDR3 nucleotides are TGTGCCAGCAGCTGGCGTAGACAGAACACCGGGGAGCTGTTTTTT.

This sequence joins TRBV25-1 and TRBJ1-1; unclear D gene. Germline loops: CDR1 MGHDK, CDR2 SYGVNS. V was cut by 4 bases and J by 1 base, with 7 bases left in between. The length of the CDR3 is 13 residues. The CDR3 region is CASSAFRNTEAFF. CDR3 DNA sequence: TGTGCCAGCAGTGCTTTCAGGAACACTGAAGCTTTCTTT.

V is TRBV6-5 and J is TRBJ1-2; D gene uncertain. The CDR3 length is 13 residues. V was cut by 5 bases and J by 3 bases, with 10 bases left in between. Germline V lookup: CDR1 MNHEY, CDR2 SVGAGI. CDR3 sequence: CASSNQADYGYTF. For the CDR3, the DNA is TGTGCCAGCAGTAACCAGGCGGACTATGGCTACACCTTC.

This clone was counted once. The V and J genes are TRBV4-3 and TRBJ2-3; TRBD1 matches at 10 bases. V lost 4 bases, J lost 1 base, and 5 bases stayed unmatched. Germline assignment: CDR1 LGHNA and CDR2 YSLEER. The CDR3 spans 16 residues. CDR3: CASSLGTGAGTDTQYF. In DNA form, the CDR3 reads TGCGCCAGCAGCCTTGGGACAGGGGCCGGCACAGATACGCAGTATTTT.

CDR3 DNA sequence: TGTGCCAGCAGCTTGACGGGCTACGAGCAGTACTTC. Residues: CASSLTGYEQYF. This rearrangement joins TRBV5-4 to TRBJ2-7; D not resolved. The CDR3 runs 12 residues. Trimming shortened V by 1 base and J by 3 bases, and 5 bases separated the two germline ends. CDR1 is SGHNT and CDR2 is YYREEE in the germline V gene (reference sequence).

The chain recombines TRBV5-4 with TRBJ1-1; TRBD1 is a possible D gene (6 bases). Germline CDR1 reads SGHNT; CDR2 reads YYREEE (reference sequence). Trimming removed 6 bases at V and 0 bases at J, with 15 bases between. This CDR3 has 15 amino acids. The CDR3 nucleotides read TGTGCCAGCACCGCGAGGGGGGAGGTGAACACTGAAGCTTTCTTT. Translation: CASTARGEVNTEAFF.

This rearrangement joins TRBV5-1 to TRBJ2-1; 7 nucleotides align to TRBD2. The germline V gene encodes CDR1 SGHRS and CDR2 YFSETQ. V gave up 1 base and J gave up 3 bases; unmatched junction bases: 7. There are 16 residues in the CDR3. CDR3 sequence (DNA): TGCGCCAGCAGCTTGTTGGGGAGGGACGGCTACAATGAGCAGTTCTTC. It codes for CASSLLGRDGYNEQFF. Together with reference TRBV5-1 and TRBJ2-1, the CDR3 gives the full variable domain: KAGVTQTPRYLIKTRGQQVTLSCSPISGHRSVSWYQQTPGQGLQFLFEYFSETQRNKGNFPGRFSGRQFSNSRSEMNVSTLELGDSALYLCASSLLGRDGYNEQFFGPGTRLTVL.

This rearrangement joins TRBV2 to TRBJ1-5; D uncertain. Germline V gene lookup returns CDR1 SNHLY and CDR2 FYNNEI. Trimming left V 1 base short and J 0 bases short, with 7 bases between. This CDR3 is 15 amino acids long. CDR3 in DNA: TGTGCCAGCAGTGAAGGCAGCATTAGCAATCAGCCCCAGCATTTT. Amino acid sequence: CASSEGSISNQPQHF. Full variable domain (remainder filled in from reference TRBV2 and TRBJ1-5): EPEVTQTPSHQVTQMGQEVILRCVPISNHLYFYWYRQILGQKVEFLVSFYNNEISEKSEIFDDQFSVERPDGSNFTLKIRSTKLEDSAMYFCASSEGSISNQPQHFGDGTRLSIL.

The CDR3 nucleotides read TGTGCCAGCAGCTTCCTACAGACCTACGAGCAGTACTTC. Translation gives CASSFLQTYEQYF. The genes are TRBV7-2 and TRBJ2-7; D is unresolved. Trimming removed 3 bases from V and 2 bases from J, with 8 bases in between. The CDR3 contains 13 residues. Per germline, CDR1 SGHTA and CDR2 FQGNSA.

This clone was recorded a few times. The genes are TRBV9 and TRBJ2-2; unclear D gene. V lost 4 bases and J lost 7, with 20 bases in between. CDR1 SGDLS and CDR2 YYNGEE come from the germline V gene. There are 16 residues in the CDR3. CDR3 loop: CASSFKAGVIGGELFF. The CDR3, as DNA: TGTGCCAGCAGCTTCAAAGCTGGCGTCATAGGCGGGGAGCTGTTTTTT.

The chain carries TRBV7-6 and TRBJ1-6, with 7 bases identical to TRBD1. The germline CDR1 and CDR2 sequences are SGHVS and FNYEAQ. The CDR3 length is 16 residues. The junction had 8 bases not matched to a gene; V was cut back by 2 bases and J by 7 bases. The CDR3 loop reads CASSLSTGEGNSPLHF. The CDR3 DNA reads as TGTGCCAGCAGCTTATCTACAGGGGAAGGCAATTCACCCCTCCACTTT. Full variable domain (outside the CDR3, taken from reference TRBV7-6 and TRBJ1-6): GAGVSQSPRYKVTKRGQDVALRCDPISGHVSLYWYRQALGQGPEFLTYFNYEAQQDKSGLPNDRFSAERPEGSISTLTIQRTEQRDSAMYRCASSLSTGEGNSPLHFGNGTRLTVT.

The chain carries TRBV14 and TRBJ2-3, with D tentatively TRBD2 (5 bases). CDR3 length: 13 residues. Germline loops: CDR1 SGHDN, CDR2 FVKESK. Trimming pared 7 bases from V and 8 bases from J, leaving 16 bases between. DNA for the CDR3: TGTGCCAGCACCCTAGTGGGGAGTTTTACGCAGTATTTT. It is translated as CASTLVGSFTQYF.

The V gene is TRBV19, the J gene TRBJ1-2, with unresolved D. CDR3 length: 14 residues. Trimming took off 3 bases at V and 0 bases at J, with 8 bases between the two ends. Per the germline V gene, CDR1 is LNHDA and CDR2 is SQIVND (reference sequence). In nucleotides, the CDR3 is TGTGCCAGTAGTATTTCGGGGACTAACTATGGCTACACCTTC. It specifies CASSISGTNYGYTF.

This clone was seen just once. V gene TRBV15 combines with J gene TRBJ2-7; TRBD1 matches 10 bases. The length of the CDR3 is 16 residues. The trim removed 0 bases at V and 3 bases at J, leaving 5 bases unmatched. Germline assignment: CDR1 LNHNV and CDR2 YYDKDF (reference sequence). The CDR3 bases are TGTGCCACCAGCAGAGAGGTCGGGACAGGGGTCTACGAGCAGTACTTC. It specifies CATSREVGTGVYEQYF.

Concerning this clone: At one of its ends the junction is not consistent with the germline gene, which may arise from a read error. This chain connects TRBV5-1 to TRBJ2-7; 9 bases line up with TRBD1. Germline assignment: CDR1 SGHRS and CDR2 YFSETQ. This CDR3 comprises 15 residues. For the CDR3, the DNA is TGCGCCAGCAGCCCCACAGGGGGCCTCTCCTCCGAGCAGTACTTC. This encodes CASSPTGGLSSEQYF.

The chain combines TRBV4-1 with TRBJ2-1; D is unresolved. The V end lost 4 bases, the J end lost 7 bases, and 17 bases lay between the germline ends. The V gene's germline CDR1 is MGHRA and CDR2 YSYEKL. CDR3 length equals 15 residues. Here the CDR3 reads CASSRAGSVWNEQFF. DNA for the CDR3: TGCGCCAGCAGCCGGGCCGGGTCTGTTTGGAATGAGCAGTTCTTC.